This entry describes one TCR beta chain. Antigen unknown. Repertoires were generated with immunoSEQ multiplex PCR, while TCRdb's copy carries only in-frame clones and drops some. The repertoire includes approximately 20,000 clones, roughly 84% of them detected once, and less than 6% sits in the top ten. The source of the sample is a study of a mutant IDH1 vaccine in newly diagnosed glioma. Background on the study: Previous treatment comprised radiotherapy, temozolomide, or both, mostly both.

Points from the study as a whole: It was 93.3% of patients that developed vaccine-induced immune responses.

Time point given: baseline, week 1 (first vaccination visit). Treatment specified: pre-vaccination baseline after standard-of-care therapy. V lost 2 bases and J lost 2; bases outside the gene matches: 15. The CDR3 loop spans 17 amino acids. Germline assignment: CDR1 GTSNPN and CDR2 SVGIG (reference sequence). V is TRBV30 and J is TRBJ2-7; 7 nucleotides line up with TRBD1. The clonotype comes from a man aged 35 to 55 with glioma. The sample here was PBMCs, taken from a glioma patient treated with radiotherapy, temozolomide or both. CDR3 residues: CAWSRAFGTAVTYEQYV. The DNA for the CDR3 is TGTGCCTGGAGTCGGGCATTCGGGACAGCCGTTACCTACGAGCAGTACGTC.